Presented here are 19 T cell receptor beta chains from one specimen sequenced in a study of T cells in Graves' hyperthyroidism and ophthalmopathy. Authors of the study amplified TCR beta CDR3 regions from RNA transcripts. The HTBI primer set drove a first-round RT-PCR of the TCR CDR3. Each CDR3 protein is one row after TCRdb ran MiXCR on the multiplex PCR reads. This table holds around 380,000 distinct CDR3 sequences, 13% found once. Sequencing input: blood. The source of these receptors is a man aged 25 to 40 with Graves' hyperthyroidism that later progressed to Graves' ophthalmopathy.

This clonotype was seen only a few times. The chain is built from TRBV29-1 and TRBJ2-7; the match to TRBD2 covers 14 bases. CDR1 is SQVTM, CDR2 ANQGSEA, per germline. V was clipped by 4 bases and J by 6 bases; unmatched bases: 2. CDR3 size: 13 residues. The chain's CDR3 is CSVGLAGGLEQYF. The CDR3 DNA reads TGCAGCGTTGGACTAGCGGGGGGGCTCGAGCAGTACTTC.

This clonotype was found a few times. The V and J genes are TRBV18 and TRBJ1-5; D gene ambiguous. Germline V lookup: CDR1 KGHSH, CDR2 LQKENI. The V end lost 3 bases, the J end lost 7 bases, and 19 bases lay between the germline ends. This CDR3 contains 16 residues. CDR3 in DNA: TGTGCCAGCTCACCGTCGGATCCCGATGCAGGACAGCCCCAGCATTTT. As protein: CASSPSDPDAGQPQHF.

The J gene is TRBJ1-2, the V gene TRBV20-1; D is unclear. The germline V gene encodes CDR1 DFQATT and CDR2 SNEGSKA (reference sequence). V lost 0 bases, J lost 8 bases, and 22 bases lay in between. The CDR3 is 16 residues long. CDR3 nucleotides: TGCAGTGCTAGAGAGGATAGGGAGGGCGGAATATGGGGCTACACCTTC. Protein: CSAREDREGGIWGYTF.

V gene TRBV11-2 combines with J gene TRBJ2-5; 8 nucleotides match TRBD2. Per the germline V gene, CDR1 is SGHAT and CDR2 is FQNNGV. The CDR3 is 13 residues long. With V trimmed by 5 bases and J by 5 bases, 4 bases remained unmatched. CDR3 sequence (DNA): TGTGCCAGCAGCCCAGCGGGGGATGAGACCCAGTACTTC. It codes for CASSPAGDETQYF. The full variable domain, completed using reference TRBV11-2 and TRBJ2-5, is EAGVAQSPRYKIIEKRQSVAFWCNPISGHATLYWYQQILGQGPKLLIQFQNNGVVDDSQLPKDRFSAERLKGVDSTLKIQPAKLEDSAVYLCASSPAGDETQYFGPGTRLLVL.

This clonotype was seen many times. The chain has TRBV24-1 and TRBJ1-2, with a possible D match to TRBD1 (5 bases). The V gene's germline CDR1 is KGHDR and CDR2 SFDVKD. The CDR3 extends over 12 amino acids. V lost 4 bases and J lost 8, with 10 bases in between. The CDR3 protein is CATSDRDDGYTF. In DNA form, the CDR3 reads TGTGCCACCAGTGACCGGGACGACGGCTACACCTTC.

This clonotype was recorded many times. The chain uses TRBV11-3 and TRBJ2-3; TRBD2 matches 9 bases. CDR1 SGHNT and CDR2 YENEEA come from the germline V gene. The ends lost 0 bases at V and 1 base at J; junction bases unmatched: 5. The CDR3 extends over 17 amino acids. The CDR3 sequence is CASSLDTRTSGTDTQYF. CDR3 coding DNA: TGTGCCAGCAGCTTAGATACCCGGACTAGCGGCACAGATACGCAGTATTTT.

The gene calls are TRBV12-3 or TRBV12-4 and TRBJ1-3; D remains ambiguous. This CDR3 has 15 residues. V was pared by 3 bases and J by 6 bases, with 15 bases between. The CDR3 spells CASSFPRGRSNTIYF. The CDR3 nucleotides read TGTGCCAGCAGTTTTCCCCGAGGGAGGTCAAACACCATATATTTT.

This chain joins TRBV19 and TRBJ1-5, with D maybe TRBD1 (5 bases). V was shortened by 6 bases and J by 4 bases, with 16 bases between the two germline ends. Germline lookup yields CDR1 LNHDA and CDR2 SQIVND (reference sequence). The CDR3 has 15 residues. The CDR3 nucleotides read TGTGCCAGTAGCCACACAGGTGTACTAAATCAGCCCCAGCATTTT. This sequence encodes CASSHTGVLNQPQHF. The complete variable domain, with remaining parts taken from reference TRBV19 and TRBJ1-5, reads DGGITQSPKYLFRKEGQNVTLSCEQNLNHDAMYWYRQDPGQGLRLIYYSQIVNDFQKGDIAEGYSVSREKKESFPLTVTSAQKNPTAFYLCASSHTGVLNQPQHFGDGTRLSIL.

This clonotype was counted a few times. The J gene is TRBJ2-3, the V gene TRBV10-2; D uncertain. Germline values: CDR1 WSHSY, CDR2 SAAADI. V was cut by 7 bases and J by 4 bases, with 6 bases left in between. The CDR3 extends over 11 amino acids. The CDR3 region is CASTVSDTQYF. Here the CDR3 DNA reads TGCGCCAGCACAGTCTCAGATACGCAGTATTTT.

On this clonotype itself: The CDR3 ends on some other residue instead of the conserved phenylalanine or tryptophan, so this is likely a read error. The chain couples TRBV19 to TRBJ1-1, with a tentative D call TRBD1 (5 bases). V was shortened by 7 bases and J by 2 bases, with 17 bases between the two germline ends. There are 15 residues in the CDR3. Per the germline V gene, CDR1 is LNHDA and CDR2 is SQIVND (reference sequence). The CDR3 DNA is TGTGCCAGTACCTCTGCGACAGCGGGTAACACTGAAGCTTTCCTT. The encoded protein is CASTSATAGNTEAFL.

This clonotype was counted ten times or more. The rearrangement joins TRBV5-6 to TRBJ1-2, with D hard to call. Germline V gene sequence: CDR1 SGHDT, CDR2 YYEEEE. The CDR3 runs 11 residues. V lost 2 bases and J lost 5, with 4 bases in between. CDR3 sequence reads: CASSFAYGYTF. As DNA, the CDR3 is TGTGCCAGCAGCTTTGCTTATGGCTACACCTTC.

V and J are TRBV6-2 or TRBV6-3 and TRBJ1-1; D uncertain. The germline V gene has CDR1 MNHEY and CDR2 SVGEGT. Trimming pared 7 bases from V and 5 bases from J, leaving 11 bases between. This CDR3 spans 12 amino acids. The CDR3 DNA reads as TGTGCCAGCACCCGTTACCCTACTGAAGCTTTCTTT. It translates to CASTRYPTEAFF.

This clonotype was detected many times. The CDR3 sequence: CASSPKVAAGTEAFF. Written as DNA, the CDR3 is TGTGCCAGCAGCCCAAAAGTCGCTGCGGGGACTGAAGCTTTCTTT. This sequence joins TRBV11-2 and TRBJ1-1; D is unresolved. CDR1 and CDR2 from the germline V gene are SGHAT and FQNNGV. The CDR3 totals 15 residues. Between the trimmed V and J ends, which lost 5 bases and 5 bases, there was a span of 18 bases.

In its sample, this clonotype was seen many times. The chain has TRBV28 and TRBJ1-1, with a tentative D call TRBD1 (6 bases). The CDR3 is 14 amino acids. The V end lost 3 bases, the J end lost 3 bases, and 11 bases lay between the germline ends. The V gene's germline CDR1 is MDHEN and CDR2 SYDVKM. DNA for the CDR3: TGTGCCAGCAGTTTTCAGGGGAAATACACTGAAGCTTTCTTT. Protein: CASSFQGKYTEAFF.

Of note for this clonotype: The junction and the germline gene differ at one end; a read error may be behind it. The chain is built from TRBV15 and TRBJ2-2; 9 nucleotides match TRBD1. Looked up from germline, CDR1 is LNHNV and CDR2 is YYDKDF (reference sequence). CDR3 size: 19 residues. The chain's CDR3 is CAASSEYRGRGLNTGELFF. CDR3 DNA sequence: TGTGCCGCCAGCAGCGAGTACAGGGGGCGCGGGTTAAACACCGGGGAGCTGTTTTTT.

The chain employs TRBV4-2 and TRBJ2-2; perhaps TRBD1 as D (6 bases). In germline, CDR1 is LGHNA, CDR2 YNFKEQ. V dropped 4 bases and J dropped 0 bases, with 18 bases sitting between them. This CDR3 has 18 amino acids. The CDR3 bases are TGTGCCAGCAGCCCAACCCTTGGACAGACCGCGAACACCGGGGAGCTGTTTTTT. Its translation: CASSPTLGQTANTGELFF.

This clonotype has at least ten counts. The chain uses TRBV27 and TRBJ2-1; 9 bases map to TRBD1. Germline CDR1 reads MNHEY; CDR2 reads SMNVEV (reference sequence). V was clipped by 2 bases and J by 7 bases; unmatched bases: 6. The CDR3 consists of 15 residues. The CDR3 nucleotides are TGTGCCAGCAGTTTAGCACAGGGGGCATGGAATGAGCAGTTCTTC. This encodes CASSLAQGAWNEQFF.

Many counts were recorded for this clonotype. The V call is TRBV7-9, the J call TRBJ2-7; D is ambiguous. The CDR3 has 12 residues. The germline gives CDR1 SEHNR, CDR2 FQNEAQ (reference sequence). V lost 8 bases and J lost 1, with 9 bases in between. The CDR3 here is CASEGISYEQYF. The CDR3 nucleotides are TGTGCCAGCGAAGGGATTTCCTACGAGCAGTACTTC.

The chain couples TRBV28 to TRBJ1-2; D is unclear. The germline V and J ends were trimmed by 5 bases and 2 bases, with 15 bases remaining between them. Germline V gene data show CDR1 as MDHEN and CDR2 as SYDVKM. CDR3 length equals 15 residues. In nucleotides, the CDR3 is TGTGCCAGCAGTCCATCAGCTCCAATGAACTATGGCTACACCTTC. It translates to CASSPSAPMNYGYTF.